Listed below are T cell receptor beta chains from one sample, sequenced in a study of T and B cells in COVID-19 patients. One entry per CDR3 protein results from TCRdb running MiXCR on the multiplex PCR reads. Among around 15,000 distinct CDR3 sequences listed, roughly 29% were seen once. The sequenced sample was blood. These receptors originate from a human donor who had recovered from COVID-19. Both conserved end residues are part of each CDR3. A D gene is named only where the DNA matches it firmly. Expanded clones get a size class; other rows say once, few or many, or leave the size out.

j_gene | d_gene | v_gene | len | abundance | CDR3aa | CDR3nt
TRBJ1-5 | NA | TRBV19 | 15 | medium-sized | CASSIIQASNQPQHF | TGTGCCAGTAGTATCATCCAGGCTAGCAATCAGCCCCAGCATTTT
TRBJ2-4 | NA | TRBV12-3/TRBV12-4 | 15 | NA | CASSLNPRAGNIQYF | TGTGCCAGCAGTTTAAACCCAAGGGCGGGGAACATTCAGTACTTC
TRBJ2-2 | NA | TRBV7-2 | 17 | NA | CASSPNTPNLRGGELFF | TGTGCCAGCAGCCCTAACACTCCCAACCTCAGGGGCGGGGAGCTGTTTTTT
TRBJ1-6 | NA | TRBV12-3/TRBV12-4 | 14 | NA | CASSFSGLGSPLHF | TGTGCCAGCAGTTTCAGCGGTTTAGGTTCACCCCTCCACTTT
TRBJ2-3 | NA | TRBV6-1 | 15 | few | CASREGASRTDTQYF | TGTGCCAGCAGGGAGGGGGCTTCTCGCACAGATACGCAGTATTTT
TRBJ2-7 | NA | TRBV30 | 16 | NA | CAWSSTLAGRDYEQYF | TGTGCCTGGAGTTCTACCCTAGCAGGGAGAGACTACGAGCAGTACTTC
TRBJ1-2 | TRBD1 | TRBV29-1 | 12 | medium-sized | CSALGQGRGYTF | TGCAGCGCCCTAGGACAGGGACGTGGCTACACCTTC
TRBJ2-5 | TRBD1 | TRBV11-3 | 16 | NA | CASSQGQVGWEETQYF | TGTGCCAGCAGCCAAGGACAGGTCGGATGGGAAGAGACCCAGTACTTC
TRBJ1-4 | NA | TRBV6-5 | 12 | few | CASRQGGEKLFF | TGTGCCAGCAGACAGGGTGGGGAAAAACTGTTTTTT
TRBJ2-5 | TRBD1 | TRBV30 | 15 | few | CAWRARQGVTQTQYF | TGTGCCTGGAGGGCCCGACAGGGGGTGACGCAGACCCAGTACTTC
TRBJ2-2 | NA | TRBV6-5 | 14 | NA | CAISPGHNTGELFF | TGTGCCATCAGTCCGGGACACAACACCGGGGAGCTGTTTTTT
TRBJ2-3 | TRBD1 | TRBV27 | 12 | few | CASQTGADTQYF | TGTGCCAGCCAGACAGGGGCGGATACGCAGTATTTT
TRBJ1-5 | NA | TRBV6-2/TRBV6-3 | 14 | NA | CASGQQGREQPQHF | TGTGCCAGCGGACAACAGGGAAGGGAACAGCCCCAGCATTTT
TRBJ2-6 | NA | TRBV7-2 | 19 | NA | CASSLAANGWGSGANVLTF | TGTGCCAGCAGCTTAGCCGCGAATGGCTGGGGCTCTGGGGCCAACGTCCTGACTTTC
TRBJ2-5 | NA | TRBV18 | 14 | medium-sized | CASSLSTGRETQYF | TGTGCCAGCTCGCTGTCGACAGGGAGGGAGACCCAGTACTTC
TRBJ1-3 | TRBD1 | TRBV19 | 15 | NA | CASGTALDSGNTIYF | TGTGCCAGTGGGACAGCCCTCGACTCTGGAAACACCATATATTTT
TRBJ1-2 | NA | TRBV27 | 15 | many | CASSPGVGRGYGYTF | TGTGCCAGCAGTCCCGGGGTGGGAAGGGGCTATGGCTACACCTTC
TRBJ2-2 | NA | TRBV5-1 | 15 | few | CASSVDTRNTGELFF | TGCGCCAGCAGCGTCGATACAAGGAACACCGGGGAGCTGTTTTTT
TRBJ1-5 | NA | TRBV14 | 13 | NA | CASSQGLNQPQHF | TGTGCCAGCAGCCAGGGCCTCAATCAGCCCCAGCATTTT
TRBJ2-3 | NA | TRBV5-4 | 16 | NA | CASSLEIGGSADTQYF | TGTGCCAGCAGCTTGGAGATAGGGGGGAGCGCAGATACGCAGTATTTT
TRBJ2-5 | TRBD2 | TRBV6-5 | 14 | NA | CASSYRSGGETQYF | TGTGCCAGCAGTTACAGGTCCGGGGGGGAGACCCAGTACTTC
TRBJ1-3 | NA | TRBV12-3/TRBV12-4 | 14 | NA | CASRTWGGGNTIYF | TGTGCCAGCAGGACCTGGGGGGGTGGAAACACCATATATTTT
TRBJ2-6 | NA | TRBV24-1 | 18 | NA | CATSDGDIGVSGANVLTF | TGTGCCACCAGTGATGGGGACATAGGGGTATCTGGGGCCAACGTCCTGACTTTC
TRBJ2-1 | TRBD2 | TRBV11-3 | 15 | NA | CASSQNPRGRGEQFF | TGTGCCAGCAGCCAAAACCCCCGCGGGAGAGGTGAGCAGTTCTTC
TRBJ2-3 | TRBD2 | TRBV19 | 14 | medium-sized | CASRQRGVTDTQYF | TGTGCCAGTAGGCAGCGGGGGGTAACAGATACGCAGTATTTT
TRBJ1-2 | TRBD1 | TRBV5-4 | 14 | few | CASSVTGTEYGYTF | TGTGCCAGCAGCGTGACCGGGACAGAATATGGCTACACCTTC
TRBJ2-5 | NA | TRBV5-4 | 14 | medium-sized | CASSAEVVQETQYF | TGTGCCAGCAGCGCCGAAGTGGTGCAAGAGACCCAGTACTTC
TRBJ2-7 | NA | TRBV19 | 14 | medium-sized | CASSSPGLLYEQYF | TGTGCCAGTAGTTCCCCCGGACTGTTGTACGAGCAGTACTTC
TRBJ2-5 | NA | TRBV30 | 13 | NA | CAWKGGGGETQYF | TGTGCCTGGAAAGGGGGAGGGGGAGAGACCCAGTACTTC
TRBJ1-2 | TRBD1 | TRBV15 | 16 | NA | CATSRPGQGASYGYTF | TGTGCCACCAGCAGACCGGGACAGGGGGCATCGTACGGCTACACCTTC
TRBJ1-1 | NA | TRBV20-1 | 12 | NA | CSAIGPNTEAFF | TGCAGTGCCATAGGGCCGAACACTGAAGCTTTCTTT
TRBJ2-1 | NA | TRBV7-9 | 14 | NA | CASSLAGSYNEQFF | TGTGCCAGCAGCTTGGCGGGGTCCTACAATGAGCAGTTCTTC
TRBJ2-5 | TRBD2 | TRBV7-3 | 18 | few | CASSSHGTSGPRGETQYF | TGTGCCAGCAGCTCCCACGGGACTAGCGGGCCGAGGGGGGAGACCCAGTACTTC
TRBJ2-1 | NA | TRBV7-6 | 17 | many | CASSLQTTLYGRNEQFF | TGTGCCAGCAGCCTCCAAACTACGCTTTACGGGCGCAATGAGCAGTTCTTC
TRBJ2-3 | NA | TRBV7-2 | 16 | once | CASSFQQGFGTDTQYF | TGTGCCAGCAGCTTCCAACAGGGTTTTGGGACAGATACGCAGTATTTT
TRBJ1-5 | NA | TRBV19 | 16 | medium-sized | CASSMPPRQINQPQHF | TGTGCCAGCTCGATGCCCCCCCGACAGATCAATCAGCCCCAGCATTTT
TRBJ2-5 | TRBD2 | TRBV10-3 | 12 | NA | CASSGNKETQYF | TGTGCCTCCAGCGGGAACAAAGAGACCCAGTACTTC
TRBJ2-1 | NA | TRBV19 | 14 | medium-sized | CASGGGISYNEQFF | TGTGCCAGTGGGGGCGGAATCTCCTACAATGAGCAGTTCTTC